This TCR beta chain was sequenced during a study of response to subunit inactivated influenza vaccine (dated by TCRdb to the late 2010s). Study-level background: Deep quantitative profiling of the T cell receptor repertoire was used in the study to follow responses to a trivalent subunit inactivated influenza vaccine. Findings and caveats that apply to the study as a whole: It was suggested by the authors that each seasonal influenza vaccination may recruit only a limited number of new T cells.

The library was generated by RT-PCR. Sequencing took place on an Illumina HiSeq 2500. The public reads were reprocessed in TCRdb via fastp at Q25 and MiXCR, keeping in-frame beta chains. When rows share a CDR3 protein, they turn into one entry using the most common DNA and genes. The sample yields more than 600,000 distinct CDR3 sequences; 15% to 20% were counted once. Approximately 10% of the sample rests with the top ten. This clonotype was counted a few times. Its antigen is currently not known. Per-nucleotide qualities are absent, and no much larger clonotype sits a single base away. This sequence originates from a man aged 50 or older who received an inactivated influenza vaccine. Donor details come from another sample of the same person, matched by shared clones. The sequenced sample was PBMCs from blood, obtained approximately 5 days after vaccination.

The sequenced DNA is TGCGCCAGCAGCTTCGGACAGGACTCAGAGACCCAGTACTTC. Protein translation: CASSFGQDSETQYF. The chain is made from TRBV5-1 and TRBJ2-5; TRBD1 fits 7 bases in the junction. The junction shows trimming of 2 bases on V and 4 bases on J, and the gene matches do not reach 5 bases of it. From the cysteine up to the phenylalanine, the CDR3 has a length of 14 residues. This entry keeps only the CDR3 DNA: 42 bases, framed from base 1. The germline V gene yields SGHRS for CDR1 and YFSETQ for CDR2.